The 27 T cell receptor beta chains listed next were all sequenced from one sample in a study of shared clonotypes between healthy human individuals. Data came from immunoSEQ multiplex PCR; TCRdb stores just in-frame clones and leaves some out. The table includes about 1.1 million clones, 70% to 85% detected once. The sequencing sample was made of memory CD4+ T cells from PBMCs. Subset in this sample: CD45RA-negative fraction. These receptor sequences come from a young man in good health. Some clones in this sample may be carry-over from other donors' samples.

The V call is TRBV27, the J call TRBJ2-3; a possible D gene is TRBD1 (6 bases). Trimming took 5 bases from V and 4 from J, leaving 19 bases between them. The CDR3 runs to 16 residues. Looked up from germline, CDR1 is MNHEY and CDR2 is SMNVEV (reference sequence). The CDR3 DNA reads as TGTGCCAGCAGTCCCGTTAGGGGGAGAGGGGCAGATACGCAGTATTTT. Encoded protein: CASSPVRGRGADTQYF.

The chain is built from TRBV5-1 and TRBJ1-5; 10 positions agree with TRBD1. The V gene end was trimmed by 4 bases and the J gene end by 7 bases; junction bases not matched to a gene: 8. Germline assignment: CDR1 SGHRS and CDR2 YFSETQ. The CDR3 length is 15 residues. The CDR3: CASSPGQGVDQPQHF. CDR3 coding DNA: TGCGCCAGCAGCCCCGGACAGGGGGTAGACCAGCCCCAGCATTTT.

This rearrangement joins TRBV4-2 to TRBJ2-1; D remains unclear. This CDR3 has 14 amino acids. Per germline, CDR1 LGHNA and CDR2 YNFKEQ. The V end lost 0 bases, the J end lost 2 bases, and 5 bases lay between the germline ends. For the CDR3, the DNA is TGTGCCAGCAGCCAAGATTACACCTACAATGAGCAGTTCTTC. Translation: CASSQDYTYNEQFF.

The chain couples TRBV4-2 to TRBJ2-7; tentatively, D is TRBD1 or TRBD2 (5 bases each). V lost 3 bases to trimming and J lost 0 bases, with 15 bases between them. From germline, CDR1 is LGHNA and CDR2 YNFKEQ. The CDR3 sequence is 16 residues long. In DNA form, the CDR3 reads TGTGCCAGCAGCCATGGCGCCGGGACCAGCTCCTACGAGCAGTACTTC. It translates to CASSHGAGTSSYEQYF.

Comment on this clone: Other DNA sequences from this sample encode an identical CDR3 as well. The chain recombines TRBV30 with TRBJ1-1, with a weak D call TRBD1 (6 bases). Germline-derived CDR1 and CDR2 are GTSNPN and SVGIG (reference sequence). The CDR3 has 12 amino acids. Between the trimmed V and J ends, which lost 3 bases and 1 base, there was a span of 6 bases. The CDR3 sequence: CAWRGGNTEAFF. In DNA, the CDR3 is TGTGCCTGGAGAGGGGGGAACACTGAAGCTTTCTTT.

This chain connects TRBV7-8 to TRBJ1-2, with D possibly matching TRBD1 (6 bases). Trimming took off 4 bases at V and 4 bases at J, with 13 bases between the two ends. The V gene's germline CDR1 is SGHVS and CDR2 FQNEAQ. CDR3 length: 14 residues. Here the CDR3 reads CASSSQGTSYGYTF. DNA of the CDR3: TGTGCCAGCAGCTCCCAAGGGACAAGCTATGGCTACACCTTC.

For this clone: Other DNA sequences from this sample encode an identical CDR3 as well. The chain joins TRBV7-3 to TRBJ1-1; D not resolved. Between the trimmed V and J ends, which lost 2 bases and 2 bases, there was a span of 12 bases. Germline V gives CDR1 SGHTA, CDR2 FQGTGA. The CDR3 has 15 residues. The CDR3, as DNA: TGTGCCAGCAGCTTAGGACCCCCCCCCAACACTGAAGCTTTCTTT. This translates into CASSLGPPPNTEAFF.

With regard to this clone: Other DNA variants within this sample encode the same CDR3. The chain recombines TRBV20-1 with TRBJ2-5, with D uncertain. The CDR3 contains 11 residues. Germline V gene lookup returns CDR1 DFQATT and CDR2 SNEGSKA (reference sequence). V was trimmed by 3 bases and J by 1 base, leaving 3 bases between them. The CDR3 region is CSARPQETQYF. The CDR3 region has the DNA TGCAGTGCTAGGCCCCAAGAGACCCAGTACTTC.

J is TRBJ2-5 and V is TRBV2, with D tentatively TRBD1 (6 bases). Per the germline V gene, CDR1 is SNHLY and CDR2 is FYNNEI. The length of the CDR3 is 14 residues. V lost 2 bases and J lost 5, with 12 bases in between. DNA for the CDR3: TGTGCCAGCAGTGAATGGGGGCAGGGGGAGACCCAGTACTTC. It translates to CASSEWGQGETQYF.

This CDR3 reads CASLVVQGREQYF. CDR3 nucleotides: TGTGCCAGCCTTGTGGTACAGGGACGCGAGCAGTACTTC. The V call is TRBV28, the J call TRBJ2-7; a weak D match, TRBD1 (6 bases). CDR3 length: 13 residues. Germline V gene sequence: CDR1 MDHEN, CDR2 SYDVKM. V was clipped by 8 bases and J by 6 bases, with 17 bases between them.

The CDR3 DNA follows: TGTGCCTGGAGTCCGACGACGTGGGAGGCTCGGGCTTTCTTT. The encoded protein is CAWSPTTWEARAFF. This chain uses TRBV30 with TRBJ1-1; D not resolved. This CDR3 comprises 14 residues. Trimming pared 2 bases from V and 11 bases from J, leaving 21 bases between. Germline assignment: CDR1 GTSNPN and CDR2 SVGIG (reference sequence).

This clone appeared many times. The gene calls are TRBV2 and TRBJ2-5, with D unresolved. Germline assignment: CDR1 SNHLY and CDR2 FYNNEI. Between the trimmed V and J ends, which lost 11 bases and 5 bases, there was a span of 15 bases. The length of the CDR3 is 12 residues. CDR3 DNA sequence: TGTGCCGGTAATGACGCGCTGGAGACCCAGTACTTC. Translating gives CAGNDALETQYF.

The CDR3 nucleotides are TGTGCCAGCAGTAAAGATTACGGGACCCGGGGCACAGATACGCAGTATTTT. Protein sequence: CASSKDYGTRGTDTQYF. The chain employs TRBV28 and TRBJ2-3, with D tentatively TRBD1 or TRBD2 (5 bases each). V was cut by 5 bases and J by 1 base, with 19 bases left in between. Germline V lookup: CDR1 MDHEN, CDR2 SYDVKM. This CDR3 comprises 17 residues.

V gene TRBV5-3 combines with J gene TRBJ2-5; D remains unclear. TRBV5-3 is an ORF, and what it does is uncertain. The CDR3 contains 13 residues. Trimming shortened V by 3 bases and J by 2 bases, and 8 bases separated the two germline ends. The CDR3 bases are TGTGCCAGAAGCTCCGGTTTACAAGAGACCCAGTACTTC. It encodes CARSSGLQETQYF.

At least ten counts were recorded for this clone. The chain links TRBV30 to TRBJ2-7; maybe TRBD1 (8 bases). CDR1 GTSNPN and CDR2 SVGIG come from the germline V gene (reference sequence). Trimming shortened V by 2 bases and J by 6 bases, and 20 bases separated the two germline ends. The CDR3 is made up of 15 amino acids. The CDR3 DNA reads as TGTGCCTGGAGTCTAGCGGACAGGGATGTGTCCGAGCAGTACTTC. It translates to CAWSLADRDVSEQYF.

In this sample, this clone turned up a few times. This chain links TRBV28 with TRBJ2-7; 10 bases map to TRBD2. Unmatched junction bases numbered 6, after V lost 4 bases and J lost 3 bases. The CDR3 sequence is 15 residues long. Per the germline V gene, CDR1 is MDHEN and CDR2 is SYDVKM. The CDR3 is CASSSSAGGRYEQYF. Written as DNA, the CDR3 is TGTGCCAGCAGTTCATCAGCGGGAGGGCGCTACGAGCAGTACTTC. Full variable domain (outside the CDR3, taken from reference TRBV28 and TRBJ2-7): DVKVTQSSRYLVKRTGEKVFLECVQDMDHENMFWYRQDPGLGLRLIYFSYDVKMKEKGDIPEGYSVSREKKERFSLILESASTNQTSMYLCASSSSAGGRYEQYFGPGTRLTVT.

This clone was recorded only once. The rearrangement joins TRBV29-1 to TRBJ2-3; D perhaps matches TRBD2 (6 bases). V was cut by 1 base and J by 0 bases, with 20 bases left in between. The CDR3 length is 18 residues. The germline V gene has CDR1 SQVTM and CDR2 ANQGSEA. CDR3 amino acids: CSVEATAGTLLSTDTQYF. Written as DNA, the CDR3 is TGCAGCGTTGAAGCAACCGCCGGGACTCTCTTGAGCACAGATACGCAGTATTTT.

Concerning this clone: A read error may produce the germline difference seen at one junction end. The rearrangement uses TRBV2 and TRBJ2-1; D is unresolved. The CDR3 has 14 residues. Germline V gives CDR1 SNHLY, CDR2 FYNNEI. CDR3 loop: CAGSPLRELKGQFF. The DNA of the CDR3 is TGTGCCGGCAGCCCCCTAAGAGAGCTAAAAGGGCAGTTCTTC.

V and J are TRBV5-3 and TRBJ2-7; 9 bases fit TRBD1. TRBV5-3 carries the ORF label, with uncertain function. V was pared by 3 bases and J by 3 bases, with 7 bases of the junction left unmatched. The CDR3 length is 15 residues. CDR3 sequence reads: CARSWGQGYYYEQYF. CDR3 nucleotide sequence: TGTGCCAGAAGCTGGGGACAGGGATACTACTACGAGCAGTACTTC.

This clone was seen more than once but under ten times. The chain uses TRBV9 and TRBJ1-5; D not certain. Per germline, CDR1 SGDLS and CDR2 YYNGEE. V shed 4 bases and J shed 3 bases, with 17 bases lying between them. The CDR3 loop spans 16 amino acids. For the CDR3, the DNA is TGTGCCAGCAGCCCCCCCCGGGGAGGGTACAATCAGCCCCAGCATTTT. It codes for CASSPPRGGYNQPQHF.

This chain joins TRBV11-2 and TRBJ1-1; 7 bases align to TRBD1. The germline CDR1 and CDR2 sequences are SGHAT and FQNNGV. The V segment lost 2 bases and the J segment 3 bases; nucleotides outside the gene matches: 12. The CDR3 sequence is 17 residues long. The CDR3 spells CASSLSRAGGVYTEAFF. CDR3 DNA: TGTGCCAGCAGCTTATCTCGAGCAGGGGGAGTGTACACTGAAGCTTTCTTT.

V is TRBV7-2 and J is TRBJ2-7, with D perhaps TRBD1 or TRBD2 (5 bases each). Germline CDR1 and CDR2: SGHTA and FQGNSA. The CDR3 has 15 residues. V was shortened by 3 bases and J by 3 bases, with 15 bases between the two germline ends. As DNA, the CDR3 is TGTGCCAGCAGCTTGAGGGACGGATTCTTCTACGAGCAGTACTTC. Its protein is CASSLRDGFFYEQYF.

V and J are TRBV5-5 and TRBJ1-2; possible D gene TRBD1, 5 bases. The germline V gene has CDR1 SGHKS and CDR2 YYEKEE (reference sequence). CDR3 length: 13 residues. Trimming cost V 3 bases and J 5 bases, with 11 bases left between them. Here the CDR3 reads CASSYTTDYGYTF. For the CDR3, the DNA is TGTGCCAGCAGCTACACGACAGATTATGGCTACACCTTC.

V is TRBV30 and J is TRBJ1-1; 9 bases fit TRBD1. There are 12 residues in the CDR3. Looked up from germline, CDR1 is GTSNPN and CDR2 is SVGIG (reference sequence). V lost 7 bases, J lost 1 base, and 1 base stayed unmatched. The CDR3 reads CALDRGNTEAFF. DNA of the CDR3: TGTGCCTTGGACAGGGGGAACACTGAAGCTTTCTTT.

This clone appeared a few times. The V call is TRBV6-1, the J call TRBJ2-7; TRBD1 matches 9 bases. CDR1 and CDR2 from the germline V gene are MNHNS and SASEGT. J lost 5 bases, V lost 7 bases, and 9 bases had no gene match. CDR3 length: 14 residues. The CDR3 protein is CASTSGQGFDEQYF. In nucleotides, the CDR3 is TGTGCCAGCACCTCCGGACAGGGGTTCGACGAGCAGTACTTC.

This chain joins TRBV2 and TRBJ1-1, with a possible D match to TRBD1 (5 bases). V was clipped by 8 bases and J by 7 bases, with 26 bases between them. Looked up from germline, CDR1 is SNHLY and CDR2 is FYNNEI. This CDR3 has 16 amino acids. CDR3 DNA: TGTGCCAGCCATGGGGTTCTTGGGCAGGGTCGAGGTGAAGCTTTCTTT. Translation gives CASHGVLGQGRGEAFF.

The chain employs TRBV6-5 and TRBJ2-7; tentative D call: TRBD2 (6 bases). Germline CDR1 reads MNHEY; CDR2 reads SVGAGI. The CDR3 contains 14 residues. The V and J ends lost 6 bases and 3 bases respectively, with 15 bases between them. The CDR3 coding sequence is TGTGCCAGCAGGCGGGGCCAGCGGAACTACGAGCAGTACTTC. Translated: CASRRGQRNYEQYF.